The 9 T cell receptor beta chains in this list originate from one sample, sequenced in a study of T cell clonality in common variable immunodeficiency. TCRdb keeps only in-frame clones here, not all; method: immunoSEQ multiplex PCR. The sample includes over 55,000 clones, none of them occurring once. What was sequenced was peripheral blood mononuclear cells. The receptors come from a person aged 18 to 75 in good health.

This clone has a handful of counts. The CDR3 end falls 3 residues outside the read, so it is completed with the germline J gene. The genes are TRBV10-2 and TRBJ2-7; 8 nucleotides match TRBD1. The trim removed 5 bases at V and 0 bases at J, leaving 6 bases unmatched. This CDR3 spans 15 amino acids. Germline CDR1 reads WSHSY; CDR2 reads SAAADI. CDR3 amino acids: CASSQPGQASYEQYF. The sequenced CDR3 bases are TGCGCCAGCAGTCAACCGGGACAGGCCTCCTACGAG.

This clone was seen ten or more times. The CDR3 end falls 3 residues outside the read, so it is completed with the germline J gene. The chain couples TRBV20-1 to TRBJ2-7; the match to TRBD2 covers 13 bases. Looked up from germline, CDR1 is DFQATT and CDR2 is SNEGSKA (reference sequence). The CDR3 sequence is 16 residues long. The V segment lost 0 bases and the J segment 3 bases; nucleotides outside the gene matches: 5. The sequenced CDR3 bases are TGCAGTGCTAGAGAACCCGGGACTAGCGGGAACTACGAG. This translates into CSAREPGTSGNYE. The CDR3 in full is CSAREPGTSGNYEQYF.

Only a few counts were recorded for this clone. Read data end 3 residues before the CDR3 end; the end is taken from the germline J gene. V usage is TRBV5-1 and J usage is TRBJ2-7; TRBD1 is a possible D gene (6 bases). CDR3 length: 12 amino acids. Germline V gene sequence: CDR1 SGHRS, CDR2 YFSETQ. Between the trimmed V and J ends, which lost 2 bases and 4 bases, there was a span of 7 bases. CDR3 residues: CASSFDRYEQYF. The CDR3 DNA, read in part, is TGCGCCAGCAGCTTCGACAGGTACGAG.

The CDR3 bases that were read are TGCAGTGCTAGAGATCGAGGGACAGGTAGCGAAAAA. Encoded protein: CSARDRGTGSEK. The full CDR3 reads CSARDRGTGSEKLFF. The rearrangement joins TRBV20-1 to TRBJ1-4; 8 positions match TRBD1. The read finishes 3 residues shy of the CDR3 end, and the germline J gene is used to complete it. The CDR3 covers 15 residues. Germline CDR1 is DFQATT and CDR2 is SNEGSKA (reference sequence). Trimming removed 0 bases from V and 8 bases from J; junction bases left unmatched: 8.

In its sample, this clone was seen many times. Read data end 3 residues before the CDR3 end; the end is taken from the germline J gene. V gene TRBV30 combines with J gene TRBJ2-3, with TRBD2 matching 7 bases. The trim removed 4 bases at V and 3 bases at J, leaving 7 bases unmatched. CDR1 is GTSNPN and CDR2 is SVGIG in the germline V gene (reference sequence). CDR3 length: 14 residues. The DNA read from the CDR3 is TGTGCCTGGAAATCGGTTAGCGGGACAGATACG. This gives the protein CAWKSVSGTDT. The complete CDR3 reads CAWKSVSGTDTQYF.

Note on this clone: At one end the junction does not follow the germline gene, possibly because of a read error. Sequencing ends 3 residues short of the CDR3 end; the germline J gene provides the rest. The same CDR3 also results from other DNA sequences found in this sample. The chain is built from TRBV7-6 and TRBJ1-6; no clear D gene. Germline CDR1 and CDR2: SGHVS and FNYEAQ. The CDR3 length is 13 residues. CDR3 amino acids: CASSLDGYSPLHF. The CDR3 DNA, read in part, is TGCGCCAGCAGCTTAGATGGCTATTCACCC.

This clone was recorded many times. The read ends 3 residues early relative to the CDR3; the germline J gene fills the gap. The gene calls are TRBV18 and TRBJ2-2; D is unclear. Per the germline V gene, CDR1 is KGHSH and CDR2 is LQKENI. V dropped 3 bases and J dropped 2 bases, with 10 bases sitting between them. This CDR3 has 15 residues. This chain's CDR3 is CASSPSQVNTGELFF. The DNA read from the CDR3 is TGTGCCAGCTCACCTTCCCAGGTTAACACCGGGGAG.

Ten or more counts support this clone. The read falls 3 residues short of the CDR3 end, and the missing part is taken from the germline J gene. The chain combines TRBV20-1 with TRBJ2-7; TRBD1 might be the D (6 bases). Germline lookup yields CDR1 DFQATT and CDR2 SNEGSKA (reference sequence). CDR3 length: 13 residues. The germline V and J ends were trimmed by 2 bases and 0 bases, with 8 bases remaining between them. The sequenced CDR3 bases are TGCAGTGCTAGAACAGGGCTCTCCTACGAG. This codes for CSARTGLSYE. The whole CDR3 region reads CSARTGLSYEQYF.

At least ten counts were recorded for this clone. Coverage ceases 3 residues before the CDR3 finishes, and the germline J gene fills in the end. The J gene is TRBJ2-3, the V gene TRBV14; 12 nucleotides agree with TRBD2. Losses at the gene ends were 3 bases for V and 3 bases for J; bases not matched to a gene: 4. CDR1 and CDR2 (germline): SGHDN, FVKESK. This CDR3 spans 16 amino acids. The CDR3 is CASSQGTSGLTDTQYF. CDR3 DNA, as far as it was read: TGTGCCAGCAGCCAGGGGACTAGCGGGTTGACAGATACG.